The clone carrying this T cell receptor (beta chain) was counted at least ten times. Regions amplified from RNA transcripts were the TCR beta CDR3 regions. First-round RT-PCR of the TCR CDR3 relied on the HTBI primer set. Using its own MiXCR run on the multiplex PCR reads, TCRdb lists one record per CDR3 protein. The sample has roughly 740,000 distinct CDR3 sequences, 16% seen once. The sample originates from a study of T cells in Graves' hyperthyroidism and ophthalmopathy. Germline values: CDR1 DFQATT, CDR2 SNEGSKA (reference sequence). The CDR3 runs to 14 residues. V shed 8 bases and J 1 base; nucleotides not matched to a gene: 8.

The chain joins TRBV20-1 to TRBJ2-5; TRBD2 matches at 9 bases. The sequenced sample was blood. This sequence was found in a man younger than 35 with Graves' hyperthyroidism. In nucleotides, the CDR3 is TGCAGTCCCCTGGCTAGCGGGACCCAAGAGACCCAGTACTTC. This translates into CSPLASGTQETQYF.